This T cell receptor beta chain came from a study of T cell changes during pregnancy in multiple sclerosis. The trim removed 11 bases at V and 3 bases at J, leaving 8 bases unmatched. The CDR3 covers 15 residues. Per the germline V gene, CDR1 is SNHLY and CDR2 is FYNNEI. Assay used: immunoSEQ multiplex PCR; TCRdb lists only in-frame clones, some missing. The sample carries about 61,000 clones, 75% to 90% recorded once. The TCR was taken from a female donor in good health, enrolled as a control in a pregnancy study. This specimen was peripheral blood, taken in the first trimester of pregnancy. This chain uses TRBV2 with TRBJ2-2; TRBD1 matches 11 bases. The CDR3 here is CAGKWGQGDTGELFF. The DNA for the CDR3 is TGTGCCGGGAAGTGGGGACAGGGGGACACCGGGGAGCTGTTTTTT.